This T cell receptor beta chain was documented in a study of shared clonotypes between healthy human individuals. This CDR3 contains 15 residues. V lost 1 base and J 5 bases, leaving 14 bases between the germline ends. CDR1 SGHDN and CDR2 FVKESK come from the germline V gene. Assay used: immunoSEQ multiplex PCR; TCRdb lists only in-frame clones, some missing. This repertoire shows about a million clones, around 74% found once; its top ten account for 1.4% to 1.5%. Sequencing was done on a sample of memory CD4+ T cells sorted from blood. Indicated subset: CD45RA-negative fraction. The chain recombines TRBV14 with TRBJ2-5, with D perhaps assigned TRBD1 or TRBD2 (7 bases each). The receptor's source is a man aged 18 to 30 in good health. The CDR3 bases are TGTGCCAGCAGCCAAGTCCGAGCGGGACAGGAGACCCAGTACTTC. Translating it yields CASSQVRAGQETQYF. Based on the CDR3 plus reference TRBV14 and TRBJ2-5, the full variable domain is EAGVTQFPSHSVIEKGQTVTLRCDPISGHDNLYWYRRVMGKEIKFLLHFVKESKQDESGMPNNRFLAERTGGTYSTLKVQPAELEDSGVYFCASSQVRAGQETQYFGPGTRLLVL.